This entry describes one T cell receptor (beta chain). What it recognizes is unknown. This sample was taken from a study of T cell responses to AZD1222 COVID-19 vaccine. Broader study findings: There were vaccine-associated CD4 TCRs across spike, dominant at 160-218 and 743-854. Baseline antibody screening turned up just six seropositive AZD1222 recipients. Among the donors, most were white British and more were female, and clonal diversity was possibly underestimated.

The CDR3 is made up of 14 amino acids. The V segment lost 1 base and the J segment 6 bases; nucleotides outside the gene matches: 6. Germline V gene lookup returns CDR1 LNHDA and CDR2 SQIVND (reference sequence). Libraries were prepared by immunoSEQ multiplex PCR; TCRdb keeps only in-frame clonotypes and omits some of them. Of approximately 84,000 clones detected, roughly nine tenths appear once; the ten largest clones hold approximately 2.5%. Source: peripheral blood, taken on day 0 of AZD1222 vaccination. The chain uses TRBV19 and TRBJ2-7; 7 bases agree with TRBD1. The clonotype was recovered from an adult in good health. CDR3 loop: CASSIGQGEFEQYF. Here the CDR3 DNA reads TGTGCCAGTAGTATAGGACAGGGAGAGTTCGAGCAGTACTTC.